The T cell receptor beta chain described here comes from a study of post-analysis software for immune sequencing data. Study-level points and caveats: There was significantly lower normalized Chao1 diversity in multiple sclerosis patients than in controls. TRBV5-6, TRBV5-1 and TRBV20-1 belonged to a set of roughly 5 TRBV segments that were more frequent in patients than controls.

Germline CDR1 and CDR2: SNHLY and FYNNEI. V was shortened by 0 bases and J by 1 base, with 10 bases between the two germline ends. The CDR3 has 15 residues. Included in the TCR beta cDNA libraries were unique molecular identifiers. Each batch of roughly 1 to 10 million T cells produced some 500,000 cDNA molecules. TCRdb re-called the PCR reads with MiXCR, one entry per CDR3 protein. The repertoire holds fewer than 700,000 distinct CDR3 sequences, with roughly two fifths as singletons. For this clonotype: Its antigen is undetermined.

The source material was blood. This clonotype originated in a girl aged 5-17 years with multiple sclerosis. This chain connects TRBV2 to TRBJ2-7; no firm D call. This CDR3 reads CASSEAVQRSYEQYF. For the CDR3, the DNA is TGTGCCAGCAGTGAAGCGGTACAGAGATCCTACGAGCAGTACTTC.